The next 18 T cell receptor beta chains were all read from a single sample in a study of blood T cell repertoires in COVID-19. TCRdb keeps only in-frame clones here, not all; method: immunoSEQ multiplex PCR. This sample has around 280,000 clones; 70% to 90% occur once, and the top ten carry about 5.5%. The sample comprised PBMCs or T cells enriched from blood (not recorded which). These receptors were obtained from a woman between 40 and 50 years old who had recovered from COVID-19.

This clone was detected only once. The CDR3 DNA reads TGTGCCAGCAGTGCGACTAGAAACACCATATATTTT. This translates into CASSATRNTIYF. The chain recombines TRBV28 with TRBJ1-3; D not resolved. Germline loops: CDR1 MDHEN, CDR2 SYDVKM. The CDR3 sequence is 12 residues long. The V end was cut by 5 bases, the J end by 5 bases, with 7 bases between.

The CDR3 sequence: CASSAYRDNGYTF. In DNA form, the CDR3 reads TGTGCCAGCAGTGCCTACAGGGATAACGGCTACACCTTC. The chain joins TRBV25-1 to TRBJ1-2; perhaps TRBD1 as D (6 bases). V was shortened by 4 bases and J by 8 bases, with 14 bases between the two germline ends. Germline lookup yields CDR1 MGHDK and CDR2 SYGVNS. This CDR3 is 13 amino acids long.

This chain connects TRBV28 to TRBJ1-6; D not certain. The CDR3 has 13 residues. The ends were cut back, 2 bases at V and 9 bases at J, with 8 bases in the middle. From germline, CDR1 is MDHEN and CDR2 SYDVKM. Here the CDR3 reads CASSLPIPSPLHF. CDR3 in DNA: TGTGCCAGCAGTTTACCTATTCCTTCACCCCTCCACTTT.

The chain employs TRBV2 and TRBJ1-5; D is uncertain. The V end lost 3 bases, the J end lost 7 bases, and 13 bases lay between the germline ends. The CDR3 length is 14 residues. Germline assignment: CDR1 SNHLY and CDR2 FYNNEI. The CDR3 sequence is CASSESLQVQPQHF. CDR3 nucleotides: TGTGCCAGCAGTGAGTCACTCCAGGTACAGCCCCAGCATTTT.

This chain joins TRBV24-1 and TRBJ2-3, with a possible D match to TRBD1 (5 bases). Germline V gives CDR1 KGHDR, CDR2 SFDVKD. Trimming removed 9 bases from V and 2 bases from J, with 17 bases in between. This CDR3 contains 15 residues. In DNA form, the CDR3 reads TGTGCCACCGGTCCCGGTCCAGGGATCACAGATACGCAGTATTTT. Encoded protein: CATGPGPGITDTQYF.

CDR3 loop: CASSARGIPYGYTF. The CDR3 DNA is TGTGCCAGCAGCGCCCGGGGGATCCCCTATGGCTACACCTTC. The genes are TRBV7-9 and TRBJ1-2; TRBD1 is a possible D gene (5 bases). V was pared by 5 bases and J by 4 bases, with 14 bases between. The length of the CDR3 is 14 residues. CDR1 is SEHNR and CDR2 is FQNEAQ in the germline V gene (reference sequence).

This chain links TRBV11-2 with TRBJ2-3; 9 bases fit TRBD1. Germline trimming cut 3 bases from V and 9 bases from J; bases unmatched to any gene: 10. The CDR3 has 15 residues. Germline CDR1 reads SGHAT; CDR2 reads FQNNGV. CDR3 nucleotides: TGTGCCAGCAGCTTCCGGGACAGGGTTGGAGTCACGCAGTATTTT. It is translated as CASSFRDRVGVTQYF.

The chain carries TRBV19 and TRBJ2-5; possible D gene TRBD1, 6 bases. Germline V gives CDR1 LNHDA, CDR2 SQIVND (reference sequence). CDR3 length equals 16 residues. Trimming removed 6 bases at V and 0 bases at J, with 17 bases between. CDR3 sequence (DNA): TGTGCCAGTAGCGAGGGTCCCGGGACACACCAAGAGACCCAGTACTTC. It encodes CASSEGPGTHQETQYF. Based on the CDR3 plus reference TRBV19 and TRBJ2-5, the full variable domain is DGGITQSPKYLFRKEGQNVTLSCEQNLNHDAMYWYRQDPGQGLRLIYYSQIVNDFQKGDIAEGYSVSREKKESFPLTVTSAQKNPTAFYLCASSEGPGTHQETQYFGPGTRLLVL.

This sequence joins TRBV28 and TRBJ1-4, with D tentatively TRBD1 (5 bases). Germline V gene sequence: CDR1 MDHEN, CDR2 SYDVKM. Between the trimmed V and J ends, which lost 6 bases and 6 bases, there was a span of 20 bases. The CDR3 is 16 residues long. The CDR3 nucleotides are TGTGCCAGCAGCCCCCGGGGGAGCGGTCTTGATGAAAAACTGTTTTTT. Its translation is CASSPRGSGLDEKLFF.

The CDR3 nucleotides are TGTGCCAGCAGCTTAGTGGGACAGGGAGCAGAGACCCAGTACTTC. It yields the protein CASSLVGQGAETQYF. The J gene is TRBJ2-5, the V gene TRBV7-9, with 9 bases aligning to TRBD1. Germline V gives CDR1 SEHNR, CDR2 FQNEAQ (reference sequence). With 1 base clipped from V and 4 bases from J, the junction kept 4 bases outside the gene matches. This CDR3 contains 15 residues.

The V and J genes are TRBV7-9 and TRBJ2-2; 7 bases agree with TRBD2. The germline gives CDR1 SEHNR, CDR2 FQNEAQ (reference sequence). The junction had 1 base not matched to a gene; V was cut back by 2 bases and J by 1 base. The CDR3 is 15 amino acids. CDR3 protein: CASSLSSGNTGELFF. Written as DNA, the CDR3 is TGTGCCAGCAGCTTATCTAGCGGGAACACCGGGGAGCTGTTTTTT.

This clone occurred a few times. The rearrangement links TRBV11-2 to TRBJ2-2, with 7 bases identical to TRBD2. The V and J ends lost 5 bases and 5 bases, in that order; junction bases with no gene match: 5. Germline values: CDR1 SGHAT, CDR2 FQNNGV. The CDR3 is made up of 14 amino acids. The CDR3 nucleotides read TGTGCCAGCAGCCTCCAGGGAGGGACCGGGGAGCTGTTTTTT. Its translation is CASSLQGGTGELFF.

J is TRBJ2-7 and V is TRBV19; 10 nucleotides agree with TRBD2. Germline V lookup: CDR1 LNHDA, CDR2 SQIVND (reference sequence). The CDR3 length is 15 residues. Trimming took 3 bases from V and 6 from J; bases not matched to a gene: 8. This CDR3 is CASSIVSGRSGEQYF. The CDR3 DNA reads TGTGCCAGTAGTATTGTTAGCGGGAGGTCAGGCGAGCAGTACTTC.

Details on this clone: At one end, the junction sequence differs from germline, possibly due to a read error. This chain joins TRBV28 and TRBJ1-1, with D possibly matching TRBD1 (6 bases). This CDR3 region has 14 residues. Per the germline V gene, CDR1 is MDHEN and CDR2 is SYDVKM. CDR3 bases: TGTGCCAGCAGTGTATGGACAGCCAACACTGAAGCTTTCTTT. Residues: CASSVWTANTEAFF.

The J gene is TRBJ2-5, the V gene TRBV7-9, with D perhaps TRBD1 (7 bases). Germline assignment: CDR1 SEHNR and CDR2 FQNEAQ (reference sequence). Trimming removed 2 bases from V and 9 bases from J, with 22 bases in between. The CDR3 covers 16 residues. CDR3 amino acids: CASSLSTGSGRAPQYF. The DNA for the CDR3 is TGTGCCAGCAGCTTATCGACAGGGAGCGGGCGGGCGCCCCAGTACTTC.

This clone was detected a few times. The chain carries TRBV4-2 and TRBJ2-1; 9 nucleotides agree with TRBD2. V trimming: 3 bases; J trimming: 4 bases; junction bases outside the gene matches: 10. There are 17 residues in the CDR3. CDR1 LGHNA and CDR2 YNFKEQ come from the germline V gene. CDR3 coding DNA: TGTGCCAGCAGCCAGGATAGCGGGAGCCAAAGGTACAATGAGCAGTTCTTC. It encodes CASSQDSGSQRYNEQFF.

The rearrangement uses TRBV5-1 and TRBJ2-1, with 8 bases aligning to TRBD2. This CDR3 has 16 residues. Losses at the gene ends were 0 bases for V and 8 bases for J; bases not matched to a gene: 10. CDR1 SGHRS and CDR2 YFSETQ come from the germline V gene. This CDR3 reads CASSLGAGALGYEQFF. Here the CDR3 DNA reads TGCGCCAGCAGCTTGGGAGCGGGAGCGCTTGGCTATGAGCAGTTCTTC.

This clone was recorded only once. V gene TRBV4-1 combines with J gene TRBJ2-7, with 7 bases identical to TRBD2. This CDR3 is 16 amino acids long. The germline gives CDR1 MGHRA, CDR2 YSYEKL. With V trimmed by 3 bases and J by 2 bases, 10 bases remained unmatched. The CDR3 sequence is CASSHLGGTATYEQYF. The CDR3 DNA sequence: TGCGCCAGCAGCCATCTCGGGGGGACGGCAACCTACGAGCAGTACTTC.